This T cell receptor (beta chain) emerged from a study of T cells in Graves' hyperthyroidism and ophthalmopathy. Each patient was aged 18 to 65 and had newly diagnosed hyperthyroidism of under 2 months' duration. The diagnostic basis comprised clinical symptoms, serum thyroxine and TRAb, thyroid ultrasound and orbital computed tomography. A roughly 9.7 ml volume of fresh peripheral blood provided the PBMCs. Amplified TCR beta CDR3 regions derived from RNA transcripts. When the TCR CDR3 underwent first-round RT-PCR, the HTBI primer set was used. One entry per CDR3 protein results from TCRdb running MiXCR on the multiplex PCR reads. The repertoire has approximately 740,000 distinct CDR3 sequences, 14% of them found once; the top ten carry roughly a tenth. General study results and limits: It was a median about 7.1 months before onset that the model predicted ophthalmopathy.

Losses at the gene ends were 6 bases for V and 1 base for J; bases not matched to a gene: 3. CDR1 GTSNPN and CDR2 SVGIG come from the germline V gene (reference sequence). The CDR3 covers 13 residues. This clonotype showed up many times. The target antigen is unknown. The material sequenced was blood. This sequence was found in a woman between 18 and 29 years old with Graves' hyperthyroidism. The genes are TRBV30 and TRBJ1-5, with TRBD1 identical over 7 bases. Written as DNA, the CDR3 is TGTGCCTGTTCGGGACAGAGCAATCAGCCCCAGCATTTT. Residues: CACSGQSNQPQHF.